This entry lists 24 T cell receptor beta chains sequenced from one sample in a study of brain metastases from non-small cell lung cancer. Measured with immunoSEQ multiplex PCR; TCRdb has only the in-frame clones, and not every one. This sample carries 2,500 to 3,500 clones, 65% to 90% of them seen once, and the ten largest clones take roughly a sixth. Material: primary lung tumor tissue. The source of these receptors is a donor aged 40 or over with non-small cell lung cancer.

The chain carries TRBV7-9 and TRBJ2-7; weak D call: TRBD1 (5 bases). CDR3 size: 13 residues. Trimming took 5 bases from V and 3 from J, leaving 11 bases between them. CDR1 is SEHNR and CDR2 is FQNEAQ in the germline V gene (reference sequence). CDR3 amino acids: CASSEGAYYEQYF. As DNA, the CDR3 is TGTGCCAGCAGCGAAGGGGCGTACTACGAGCAGTACTTC.

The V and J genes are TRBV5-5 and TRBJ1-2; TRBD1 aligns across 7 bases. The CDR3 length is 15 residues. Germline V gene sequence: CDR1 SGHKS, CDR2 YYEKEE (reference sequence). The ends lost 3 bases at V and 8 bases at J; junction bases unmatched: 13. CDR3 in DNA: TGTGCCAGCAGCTCAGGGACAGCCACCGTTCTGGGCTACACCTTC. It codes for CASSSGTATVLGYTF.

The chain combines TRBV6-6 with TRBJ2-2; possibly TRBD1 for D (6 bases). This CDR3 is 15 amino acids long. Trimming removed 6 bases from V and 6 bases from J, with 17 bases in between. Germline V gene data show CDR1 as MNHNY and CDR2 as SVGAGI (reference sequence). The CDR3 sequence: CASRTGFTFPGELFF. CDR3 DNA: TGTGCCAGCAGAACAGGGTTTACTTTTCCCGGGGAGCTGTTTTTT.

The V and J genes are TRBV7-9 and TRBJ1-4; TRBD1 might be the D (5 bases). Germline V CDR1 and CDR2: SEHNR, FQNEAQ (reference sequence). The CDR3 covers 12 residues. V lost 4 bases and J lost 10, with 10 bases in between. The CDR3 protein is CASSSGGRKLFF. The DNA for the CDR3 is TGTGCCAGCAGCTCTGGGGGTCGAAAACTGTTTTTT.

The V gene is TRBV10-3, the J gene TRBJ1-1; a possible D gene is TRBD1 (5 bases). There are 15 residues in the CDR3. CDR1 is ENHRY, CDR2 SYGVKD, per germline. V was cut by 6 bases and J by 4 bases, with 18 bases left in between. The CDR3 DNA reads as TGTGCCATCAGCGACGCACACGGGGGGGGCACTGAAGCTTTCTTT. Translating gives CAISDAHGGGTEAFF.

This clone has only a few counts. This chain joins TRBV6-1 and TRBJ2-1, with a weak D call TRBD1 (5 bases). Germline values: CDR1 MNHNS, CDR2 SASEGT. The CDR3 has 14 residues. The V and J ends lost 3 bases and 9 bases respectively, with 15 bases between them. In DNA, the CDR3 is TGTGCCAGCAGTGATCAGGGCCTCTGGGGTGAGCAGTTCTTC. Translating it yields CASSDQGLWGEQFF.

The CDR3: CASSQIVGAEAFF. The CDR3 nucleotides are TGTGCCAGCAGCCAAATCGTCGGCGCTGAAGCTTTCTTT. The V gene is TRBV3-1 (or the pseudogene TRBV3-2), the J gene TRBJ1-1; the D is unclear. V was cut by 2 bases and J by 6 bases, with 10 bases left in between. This CDR3 contains 13 residues. Germline loops: CDR1 LGHDT, CDR2 YNNKEL (reference sequence).

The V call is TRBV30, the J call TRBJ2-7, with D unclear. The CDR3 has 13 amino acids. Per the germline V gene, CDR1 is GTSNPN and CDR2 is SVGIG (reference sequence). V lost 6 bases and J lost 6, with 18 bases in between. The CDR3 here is CACKGSMIREQYF. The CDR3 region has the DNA TGTGCCTGTAAGGGCTCCATGATTCGCGAGCAGTACTTC.

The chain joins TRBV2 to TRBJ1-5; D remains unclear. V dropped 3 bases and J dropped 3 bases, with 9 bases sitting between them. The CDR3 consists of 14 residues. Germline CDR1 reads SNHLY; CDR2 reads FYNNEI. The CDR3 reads CASSDGVINQPQHF. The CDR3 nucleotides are TGTGCCAGCAGTGACGGGGTTATCAATCAGCCCCAGCATTTT.

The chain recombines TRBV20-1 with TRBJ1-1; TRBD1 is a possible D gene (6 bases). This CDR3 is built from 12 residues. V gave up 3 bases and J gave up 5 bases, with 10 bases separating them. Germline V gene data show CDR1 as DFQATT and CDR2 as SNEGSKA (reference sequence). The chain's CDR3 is CSASRQGTEAFF. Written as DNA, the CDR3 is TGCAGTGCTAGTAGGCAGGGGACTGAAGCTTTCTTT.

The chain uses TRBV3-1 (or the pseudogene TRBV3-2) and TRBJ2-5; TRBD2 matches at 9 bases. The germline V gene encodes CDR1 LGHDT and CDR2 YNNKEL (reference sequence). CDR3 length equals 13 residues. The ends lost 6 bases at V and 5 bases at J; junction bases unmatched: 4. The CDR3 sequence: CASRLTSGETQYF. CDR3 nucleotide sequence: TGTGCCAGCAGATTAACTAGCGGGGAGACCCAGTACTTC.

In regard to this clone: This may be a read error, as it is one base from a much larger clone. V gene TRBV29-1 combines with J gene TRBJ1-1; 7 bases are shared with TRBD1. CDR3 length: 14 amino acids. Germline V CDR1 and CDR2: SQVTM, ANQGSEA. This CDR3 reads CSVVEGRGITEVFF. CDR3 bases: TGCAGCGTTGTAGAAGGCAGGGGGATCACTGAAGTTTTCTTT.

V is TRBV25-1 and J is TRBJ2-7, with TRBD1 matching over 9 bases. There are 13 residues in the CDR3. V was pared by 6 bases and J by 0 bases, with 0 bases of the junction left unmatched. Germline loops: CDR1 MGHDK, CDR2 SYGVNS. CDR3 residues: CASRDRGSYEQYF. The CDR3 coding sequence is TGTGCCAGCAGGGACAGGGGCTCCTACGAGCAGTACTTC.

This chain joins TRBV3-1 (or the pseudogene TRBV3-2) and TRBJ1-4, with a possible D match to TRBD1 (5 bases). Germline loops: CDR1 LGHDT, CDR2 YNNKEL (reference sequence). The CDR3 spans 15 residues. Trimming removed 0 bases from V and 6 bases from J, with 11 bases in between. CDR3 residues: CASSQDSRVDEKLFF. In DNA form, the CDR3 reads TGTGCCAGCAGCCAAGATTCCAGGGTTGATGAAAAACTGTTTTTT.

As DNA, the CDR3 is TGTGCCAGCAGCTCCAAGACAGGGGGCATCTACGAGCAGTACTTC. This sequence encodes CASSSKTGGIYEQYF. The chain joins TRBV5-4 to TRBJ2-7, with TRBD1 identical over 10 bases. Germline V gene lookup returns CDR1 SGHNT and CDR2 YYREEE (reference sequence). The CDR3 spans 15 residues. V lost 3 bases, J lost 3 bases, and 6 bases stayed unmatched.

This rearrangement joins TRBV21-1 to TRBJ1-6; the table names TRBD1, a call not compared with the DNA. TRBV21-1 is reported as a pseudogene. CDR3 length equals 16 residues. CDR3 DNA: TGTGCCAGCCTAAAGGCACAGGGGCTCACCCACTCACCCCTCCACTTT. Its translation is CASLKAQGLTHSPLHF.

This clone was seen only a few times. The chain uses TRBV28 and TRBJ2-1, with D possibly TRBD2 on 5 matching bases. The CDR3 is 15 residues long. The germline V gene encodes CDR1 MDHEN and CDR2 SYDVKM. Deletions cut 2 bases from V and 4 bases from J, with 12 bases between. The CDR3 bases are TGTGCCAGCAGTTTAGGGTGGGGAGCATACAATGAGCAGTTCTTC. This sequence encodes CASSLGWGAYNEQFF.

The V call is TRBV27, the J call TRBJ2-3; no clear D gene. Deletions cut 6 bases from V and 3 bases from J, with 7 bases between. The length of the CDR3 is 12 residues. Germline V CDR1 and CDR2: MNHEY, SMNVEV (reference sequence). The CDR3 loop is CASSHTTDTQYF. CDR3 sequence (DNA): TGTGCCAGCAGCCATACTACAGATACGCAGTATTTT.

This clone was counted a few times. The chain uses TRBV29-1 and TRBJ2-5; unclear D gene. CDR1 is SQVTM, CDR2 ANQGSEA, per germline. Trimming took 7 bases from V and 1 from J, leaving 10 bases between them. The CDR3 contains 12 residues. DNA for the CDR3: TGCAGCGCCCGTTTGGGCCAAGAGACCCAGTACTTC. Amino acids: CSARLGQETQYF.

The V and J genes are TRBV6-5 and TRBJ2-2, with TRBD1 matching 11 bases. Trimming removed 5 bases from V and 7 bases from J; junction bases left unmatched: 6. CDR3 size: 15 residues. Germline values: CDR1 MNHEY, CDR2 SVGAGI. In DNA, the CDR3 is TGTGCCAGCAGTCCCGGACAGGGGGCATACGGGGAGCTGTTTTTT. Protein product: CASSPGQGAYGELFF.

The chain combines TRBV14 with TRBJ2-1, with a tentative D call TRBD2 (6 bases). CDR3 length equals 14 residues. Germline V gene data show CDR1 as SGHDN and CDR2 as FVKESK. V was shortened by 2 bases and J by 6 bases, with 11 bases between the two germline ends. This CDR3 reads CASSQFNSGNEQFF. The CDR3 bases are TGTGCCAGCAGCCAATTTAATAGCGGCAATGAGCAGTTCTTC.

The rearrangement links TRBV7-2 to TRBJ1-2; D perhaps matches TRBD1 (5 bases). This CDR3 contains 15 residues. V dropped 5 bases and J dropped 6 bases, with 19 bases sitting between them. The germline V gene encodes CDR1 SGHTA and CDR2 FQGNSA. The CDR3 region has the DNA TGTGCCAGCAGCCCCTGGGGCGGGGGTTGGGATGGCTACACCTTC. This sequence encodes CASSPWGGGWDGYTF.

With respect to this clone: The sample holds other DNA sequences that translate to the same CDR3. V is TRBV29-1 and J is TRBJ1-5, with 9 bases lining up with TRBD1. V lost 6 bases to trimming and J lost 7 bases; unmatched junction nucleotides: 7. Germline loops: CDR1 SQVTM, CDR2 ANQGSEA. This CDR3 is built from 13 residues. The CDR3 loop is CSVTGGVGQPQHF. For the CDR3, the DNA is TGCAGCGTCACAGGGGGCGTTGGACAGCCCCAGCATTTT.

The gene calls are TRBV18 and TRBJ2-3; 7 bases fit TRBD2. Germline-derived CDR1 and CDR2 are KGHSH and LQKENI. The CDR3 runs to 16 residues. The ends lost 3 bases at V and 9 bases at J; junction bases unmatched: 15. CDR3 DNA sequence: TGTGCCAGCTCACCCACCGGTGTTAGCGGGCTGGGAACGCAGTATTTT. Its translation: CASSPTGVSGLGTQYF. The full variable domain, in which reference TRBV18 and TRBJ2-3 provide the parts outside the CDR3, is NAGVMQNPRHLVRRRGQEARLRCSPMKGHSHVYWYRQLPEEGLKFMVYLQKENIIDESGMPKERFSAEFPKEGPSILRIQQVVRGDSAAYFCASSPTGVSGLGTQYFGPGTRLTVL.